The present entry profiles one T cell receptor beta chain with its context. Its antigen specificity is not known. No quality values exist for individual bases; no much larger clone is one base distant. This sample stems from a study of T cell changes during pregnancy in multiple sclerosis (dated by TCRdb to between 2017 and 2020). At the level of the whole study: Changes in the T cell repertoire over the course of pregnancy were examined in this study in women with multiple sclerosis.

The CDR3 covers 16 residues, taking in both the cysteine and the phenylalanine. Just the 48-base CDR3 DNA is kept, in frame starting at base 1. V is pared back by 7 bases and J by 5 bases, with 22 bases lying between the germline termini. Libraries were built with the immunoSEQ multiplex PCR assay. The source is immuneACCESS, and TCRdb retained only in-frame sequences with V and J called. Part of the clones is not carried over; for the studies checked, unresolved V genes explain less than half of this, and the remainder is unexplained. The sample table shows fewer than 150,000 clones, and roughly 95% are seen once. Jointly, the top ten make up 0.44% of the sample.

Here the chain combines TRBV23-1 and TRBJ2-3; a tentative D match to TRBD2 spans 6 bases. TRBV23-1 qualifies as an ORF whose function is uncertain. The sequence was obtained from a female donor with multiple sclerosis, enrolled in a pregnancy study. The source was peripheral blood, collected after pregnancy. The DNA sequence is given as TGCGCCAGCACCGGGGGAGTGGCAGGCGTGGAAGATACGCAGTATTTT. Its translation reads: CASTGGVAGVEDTQYF.